The entry below describes one T cell receptor (beta chain). The data are from a study of somatic mutations in cytotoxic T cells in rheumatoid arthritis. Across the whole study: A subset of V beta antibody-stained T-cell populations was isolated by flow sorting, reaching nearly 100% purity, and this subset included V beta1+ cells that went on to TCRB sequencing.

After CD4+ and CD8+ cells were isolated by positive magnetic bead selection, their purity was checked by flow cytometry. Authors' analysis steps: Large patient CD8+ clones, those above 1%, rarely matched published virus-specific TCRB sequences. The protocol was immunoSEQ multiplex PCR, while the TCRdb copy is restricted to in-frame clones and leaves out a portion. V, J and clone size were drawn from that table, and D and trimming were deduced from the DNA. The sample has about 2,800 clones, about 68% seen once. This CDR3 contains 15 residues. Germline V gene lookup returns CDR1 SGHDT and CDR2 YYEEEE. The ends were cut back, 4 bases at V and 0 bases at J, with 12 bases in the middle.

The sequenced material came from CD8+ T cells sorted from synovial fluid. This chain uses TRBV5-6 with TRBJ2-3; D not certain. The clonotype was recovered from a woman under 30 with rheumatoid arthritis. The CDR3 reads CASSGGPPSTDTQYF. CDR3 coding DNA: TGTGCCAGCAGCGGTGGGCCACCTAGCACAGATACGCAGTATTTT.